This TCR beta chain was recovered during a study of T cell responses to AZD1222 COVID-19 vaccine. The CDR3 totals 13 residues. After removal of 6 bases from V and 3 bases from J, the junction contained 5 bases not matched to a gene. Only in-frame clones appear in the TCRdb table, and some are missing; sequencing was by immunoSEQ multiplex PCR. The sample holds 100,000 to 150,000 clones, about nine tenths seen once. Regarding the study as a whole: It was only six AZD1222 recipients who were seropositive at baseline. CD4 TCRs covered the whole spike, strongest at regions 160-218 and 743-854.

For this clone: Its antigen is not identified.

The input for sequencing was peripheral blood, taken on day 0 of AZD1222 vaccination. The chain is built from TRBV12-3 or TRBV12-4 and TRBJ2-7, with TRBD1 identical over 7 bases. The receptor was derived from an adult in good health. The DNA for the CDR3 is TGTGCCAGCAGCATGACAGGGATCTACGAGCAGTACTTC. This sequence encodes CASSMTGIYEQYF.